The 22 T cell receptor beta chains reported below all come from one sample, sequenced in a study of T cell responses to AZD1222 COVID-19 vaccine. Clones were sequenced by immunoSEQ multiplex PCR, and TCRdb holds only the in-frame ones, with some missing. The data hold about 110,000 clones, with around 93% observed a single time. The source material was peripheral blood, sampled 28 days after the second AZD1222 dose. The receptor source for this set is an adult who received the AZD1222 COVID-19 vaccine.

This clone was detected only once. The chain recombines TRBV19 with TRBJ2-3; 7 positions match TRBD1. V shed 6 bases and J 3 bases; nucleotides not matched to a gene: 3. The CDR3 spans 13 residues. Looked up from germline, CDR1 is LNHDA and CDR2 is SQIVND (reference sequence). This CDR3 is CASSGTATDTQYF. DNA for the CDR3: TGTGCCAGTAGCGGGACAGCTACAGATACGCAGTATTTT.

The chain has TRBV4-2 and TRBJ2-7, with 7 bases identical to TRBD2. Per germline, CDR1 LGHNA and CDR2 YNFKEQ. The CDR3 is 16 amino acids. Trimming removed 0 bases from V and 3 bases from J; junction bases left unmatched: 8. CDR3 in DNA: TGTGCCAGCAGCCAAGAGGGAGAAGCGGGGTACTACGAGCAGTACTTC. Encoded protein: CASSQEGEAGYYEQYF.

V gene TRBV2 combines with J gene TRBJ2-1, with D tentatively TRBD1 or TRBD2 (5 bases each). The CDR3 covers 14 residues. Trimming removed 4 bases from V and 10 bases from J, with 17 bases in between. Germline V CDR1 and CDR2: SNHLY, FYNNEI. This chain's CDR3 is CASSVRRGAREQFF. For the CDR3, the DNA is TGTGCCAGCAGTGTTCGCCGGGGCGCCAGAGAGCAGTTCTTC.

The CDR3: CASSRPYRDGLSSYNEQFF. Written as DNA, the CDR3 is TGTGCCAGCAGCCGACCATACAGGGACGGATTAAGCTCCTACAATGAGCAGTTCTTC. V and J are TRBV2 and TRBJ2-1; TRBD1 might be the D (6 bases). Germline V lookup: CDR1 SNHLY, CDR2 FYNNEI. V shed 6 bases and J shed 0 bases, with 24 bases lying between them. The CDR3 has 19 amino acids.

The gene calls are TRBV11-3 and TRBJ2-1; 9 bases are shared with TRBD1. CDR3 length: 15 residues. With V trimmed by 5 bases and J by 4 bases, 6 bases remained unmatched. Germline-derived CDR1 and CDR2 are SGHNT and YENEEA. CDR3 sequence reads: CASSVGTGPYNEQFF. The CDR3 DNA sequence: TGTGCCAGCAGCGTCGGGACAGGGCCTTACAATGAGCAGTTCTTC.

The chain employs TRBV18 and TRBJ1-1; possibly TRBD1 for D (5 bases). This CDR3 has 16 residues. Germline values: CDR1 KGHSH, CDR2 LQKENI. The germline V and J ends were trimmed by 0 bases and 4 bases, with 15 bases remaining between them. The CDR3 DNA is TGTGCCAGCTCACCACCGGGGGGTCGCTCCGGCACTGAAGCTTTCTTT. This gives the protein CASSPPGGRSGTEAFF.

The rearrangement joins TRBV3-1 (or the pseudogene TRBV3-2) to TRBJ2-7; 10 nucleotides match TRBD2. Germline CDR1 LGHDT, CDR2 YNNKEL (reference sequence). This CDR3 is built from 15 residues. V was pared by 4 bases and J by 3 bases, with 6 bases of the junction left unmatched. In DNA form, the CDR3 reads TGTGCCAGCAGCCTCTCGTGGACTAGCGGCTACGAGCAGTACTTC. Translating it yields CASSLSWTSGYEQYF.

V usage is TRBV5-4 and J usage is TRBJ1-1; D is perhaps TRBD1 (5 bases). CDR1 and CDR2 (germline): SGHNT, YYREEE (reference sequence). CDR3 length: 15 residues. The V gene lost 0 bases and the J gene lost 1 base, with 10 bases spanning the gap. The CDR3: CASSLADRPNTEAFF. CDR3 sequence (DNA): TGTGCCAGCAGCTTGGCCGACAGACCGAACACTGAAGCTTTCTTT.

This sequence joins TRBV27 and TRBJ2-7, with D tentatively TRBD2 (5 bases). Trimming removed 3 bases from V and 2 bases from J, with 11 bases in between. Per germline, CDR1 MNHEY and CDR2 SMNVEV (reference sequence). The CDR3 runs 14 residues. The CDR3 is CASSFAPGTYEQYF. In nucleotides, the CDR3 is TGTGCCAGCAGTTTCGCTCCCGGGACCTACGAGCAGTACTTC.

V usage is TRBV4-1 and J usage is TRBJ1-4, with a possible D match to TRBD1 (5 bases). The CDR3 is made up of 17 amino acids. The ends were cut back, 1 base at V and 4 bases at J, with 16 bases in the middle. Germline CDR1 MGHRA, CDR2 YSYEKL. The DNA for the CDR3 is TGCGCCAGCAGCCAAGGTTACCTGGGACCGATTAATGAAAAACTGTTTTTT. Its translation is CASSQGYLGPINEKLFF.

This rearrangement joins TRBV6-5 to TRBJ1-3; no clear D gene. Germline-derived CDR1 and CDR2 are MNHEY and SVGAGI. The CDR3 consists of 15 residues. V gave up 8 bases and J gave up 0 bases, with 14 bases separating them. The CDR3 loop reads CASAKFSGSGNTIYF. DNA of the CDR3: TGTGCCAGCGCAAAGTTCTCCGGCTCTGGAAACACCATATATTTT.

J is TRBJ1-6 and V is TRBV18; D is undetermined. Germline V gene sequence: CDR1 KGHSH, CDR2 LQKENI. Trimming took off 2 bases at V and 5 bases at J, with 22 bases between the two ends. The CDR3 length is 19 residues. Written as DNA, the CDR3 is TGTGCCAGCTCACCAAAGCCCCTAGTCTTACACTTGGATAATTCACCCCTCCACTTT. Translating it yields CASSPKPLVLHLDNSPLHF.

The DNA for the CDR3 is TGTGCCAGCAGCTTAGTGAGTAGCGGGAGGGCACCAGAGACCCAGTACTTC. Translated, it gives CASSLVSSGRAPETQYF. The chain joins TRBV7-6 to TRBJ2-5, with 11 bases lining up with TRBD2. Germline CDR1 reads SGHVS; CDR2 reads FNYEAQ. The CDR3 contains 17 residues. Trimming removed 1 base from V and 4 bases from J; junction bases left unmatched: 8.

This clone showed up just once. V is TRBV2 and J is TRBJ2-1; 8 bases are shared with TRBD2. V lost 6 bases, J lost 11 bases, and 9 bases stayed unmatched. There are 13 residues in the CDR3. Germline CDR1 is SNHLY and CDR2 is FYNNEI. The CDR3 DNA reads as TGTGCCAGCAGCTACATCGGGGGGGGCCAGCAGTTCTTC. It codes for CASSYIGGGQQFF.

This chain connects TRBV6-2 or TRBV6-3 to TRBJ1-2; D unresolved. The V end lost 5 bases, the J end lost 4 bases, and 14 bases lay between the germline ends. This CDR3 region has 14 residues. Germline V lookup: CDR1 MNHEY, CDR2 SVGEGT. The CDR3 DNA sequence: TGTGCCAGCAGTCCAAACAAGGGCTCCTATGGCTACACCTTC. Protein product: CASSPNKGSYGYTF.

The chain links TRBV10-3 to TRBJ1-3; D ambiguous. The ends were cut back, 6 bases at V and 4 bases at J, with 19 bases in the middle. The CDR3 covers 16 residues. Germline V gene lookup returns CDR1 ENHRY and CDR2 SYGVKD. The CDR3 sequence: CAISSTGNPSGNTIYF. CDR3 nucleotide sequence: TGTGCCATCAGCTCGACCGGGAATCCGTCCGGAAACACCATATATTTT.

The V and J genes are TRBV10-1 and TRBJ1-1; 7 nucleotides agree with TRBD1. Trimming cost V 2 bases and J 1 base; bases outside gene matches: 7. The germline V gene encodes CDR1 WNHNN and CDR2 SYGVQD (reference sequence). CDR3 length equals 16 residues. The DNA of the CDR3 is TGCGCCAGCAGTGAGCATGAGGGGGCCCCGAACACTGAAGCTTTCTTT. This gives the protein CASSEHEGAPNTEAFF.

The chain carries TRBV7-9 and TRBJ2-7; 12 bases fit TRBD2. J gave up 1 base and V 5 bases, and 3 bases lay outside the gene matches. The germline gives CDR1 SEHNR, CDR2 FQNEAQ (reference sequence). This CDR3 spans 15 amino acids. The CDR3 loop is CASSGLAGFSYEQYF. CDR3 sequence (DNA): TGTGCCAGCAGCGGACTAGCGGGGTTTTCCTACGAGCAGTACTTC.

The chain has TRBV6-5 and TRBJ2-7; a possible D gene is TRBD1 (6 bases). Trimming took off 6 bases at V and 7 bases at J, with 19 bases between the two ends. The V gene's germline CDR1 is MNHEY and CDR2 SVGAGI. The CDR3 runs to 14 residues. CDR3 sequence: CASSLRQAAWEQYF. In DNA form, the CDR3 reads TGTGCCAGCAGCCTAAGACAGGCTGCTTGGGAGCAGTACTTC.

V usage is TRBV6-6 and J usage is TRBJ1-2, with 10 bases lining up with TRBD1. The CDR3 is 16 amino acids. V lost 6 bases and J lost 2; bases outside the gene matches: 9. The V gene's germline CDR1 is MNHNY and CDR2 SVGAGI (reference sequence). The CDR3 loop is CASSPGQGTLNYGYTF. CDR3 DNA: TGTGCCAGCAGCCCGGGACAGGGGACGCTGAACTATGGCTACACCTTC.

The chain has TRBV3-1 (or the pseudogene TRBV3-2) and TRBJ1-5; D is ambiguous. The germline V and J ends were trimmed by 0 bases and 9 bases, with 9 bases remaining between them. Germline loops: CDR1 LGHDT, CDR2 YNNKEL (reference sequence). This CDR3 is 13 amino acids long. The CDR3 DNA follows: TGTGCCAGCAGCCAAGATTCCTCGGGGCCCCAGCATTTT. Protein product: CASSQDSSGPQHF.

This clone occurred a few times. The CDR3 loop reads CASSLEGRYATNEKLFF. CDR3 sequence (DNA): TGTGCCAGCAGCTTAGAAGGCAGATATGCAACTAATGAAAAACTGTTTTTT. This sequence joins TRBV7-9 and TRBJ1-4; D gene unclear. The CDR3 totals 17 residues. CDR1 and CDR2 from the germline V gene are SEHNR and FQNEAQ (reference sequence). V was trimmed by 1 base and J by 0 bases, leaving 12 bases between them.